Listed below are T cell receptor beta chains from one sample, sequenced in a study of CD8+ T cells in alopecia areata. Using immunoSEQ multiplex PCR, the repertoire was profiled, and TCRdb retains in-frame clones only, with some absent. The data show 95,000 to 100,000 clones, with roughly 56% seen just once and about 15% held by the top ten. Sequencing used CD8+ T cells sorted from blood, obtained at approximately week 60, from a patient treated with tofacitinib. The receptors shown here come from a human donor with alopecia areata. The CDR3 runs from the conserved cysteine through the conserved F or W. D genes are given only for firm matches. Rows may omit the clone size; those that give it use once, few, many or a size class.

cdr3_aa cdr3_nt j_call v_call clone_size d_call
CASSSGFNEQFF TGTGCCAGCAGTTCGGGTTTCAATGAGCAGTTCTTC TRBJ2-1 TRBV6-6 . .
CSVVLNEQFF TGCAGCGTCGTGCTCAATGAGCAGTTCTTC TRBJ2-1 TRBV29-1 . .
CAWSVHRTDEQYF TGTGCCTGGAGTGTACACAGGACGGACGAGCAGTACTTC TRBJ2-7 TRBV30 few .
CASEDRETYEQYF TGTGCCAGCGAAGACAGGGAAACGTACGAGCAGTACTTC TRBJ2-7 TRBV7-9 . TRBD1
CASSPLSYEQYF TGTGCCAGCAGCCCACTCAGCTACGAGCAGTACTTC TRBJ2-7 TRBV11-2 . .
CAISGGRSPLHF TGTGCCATCAGTGGGGGTAGATCACCCCTCCACTTT TRBJ1-6 TRBV10-3 . .
CASSLGLASGELFF TGTGCCAGCAGCTTAGGCCTAGCCTCCGGGGAGCTGTTTTTT TRBJ2-2 TRBV11-2 few .
CASRRPSGSSGANVLTF TGCGCCAGCAGAAGACCCTCAGGGAGCTCTGGGGCCAACGTCCTGACTTTC TRBJ2-6 TRBV23-1 few .
CASNWDRFNNQPQHF TGTGCCAGTAACTGGGACAGATTCAACAATCAGCCCCAGCATTTT TRBJ1-5 TRBV19 once TRBD1
CASSSTGGPTYEQYF TGTGCCAGCAGCTCGACAGGGGGCCCTACCTACGAGCAGTACTTC TRBJ2-7 TRBV7-9 . TRBD1
CASSFRDQGDTQYF TGTGCCAGCAGCTTCCGGGATCAGGGAGATACGCAGTATTTT TRBJ2-3 TRBV2 . .
CASSPPWVGTEAFF TGTGCCAGCAGCCCCCCTTGGGTAGGGACTGAAGCTTTCTTT TRBJ1-1 TRBV5-6 . .
CASSSGTGVGNEQFF TGTGCCAGCAGTTCGGGGACAGGGGTTGGCAATGAGCAGTTCTTC TRBJ2-1 TRBV27 . TRBD1
CASSFGANTEAFF TGTGCCAGCAGCTTCGGGGCTAACACTGAAGCTTTCTTT TRBJ1-1 TRBV4-2 . .
CASSTAKGNTEAFF TGCGCCAGCAGCACTGCTAAGGGGAACACTGAAGCTTTCTTT TRBJ1-1 TRBV4-1 . .
CASSRIVRVREGAGELFF TGTGCCAGCAGCCGAATTGTCCGTGTCAGGGAAGGGGCCGGGGAGCTGTTTTTT TRBJ2-2 TRBV27 . .
CASSLELNAGYTF TGTGCCAGCAGCTTGGAACTGAACGCCGGCTACACCTTC TRBJ1-2 TRBV5-6 . .
CASSLPLLQGAYNEQFF TGTGCCAGCAGCTTACCCCTTCTCCAAGGGGCGTACAATGAGCAGTTCTTC TRBJ2-1 TRBV13 . .
CASAGQGDGQPTDTQYF TGCGCCAGCGCGGGACAGGGGGACGGACAACCTACAGATACGCAGTATTTT TRBJ2-3 TRBV5-1 . TRBD1
CASRAGELFF TGTGCCAGCAGGGCCGGGGAGCTGTTTTTT TRBJ2-2 TRBV2 . .
CASSLVDYGYTF TGTGCCAGTAGTTTGGTGGACTATGGCTACACCTTC TRBJ1-2 TRBV19 few .
CSVTHRNEQFF TGCAGCGTTACTCATAGGAATGAGCAGTTCTTC TRBJ2-1 TRBV29-1 . .
CATSRGGGTEAFF TGTGCCACCAGCAGAGGAGGAGGCACTGAAGCTTTCTTT TRBJ1-1 TRBV15 . .
CASRGDAGELFF TGCGCCAGCAGGGGGGACGCCGGGGAGCTGTTTTTT TRBJ2-2 TRBV5-1 few .
CAWSVAGLYEQYF TGTGCCTGGAGTGTGGCAGGGCTCTACGAGCAGTACTTC TRBJ2-7 TRBV30 few .
CASSPQTVDTGELFF TGTGCCAGCAGTCCCCAGACAGTCGACACCGGGGAGCTGTTTTTT TRBJ2-2 TRBV6-5 . .
CASSQDDREYYEQYF TGCGCCAGCAGCCAAGACGACAGGGAATACTACGAGCAGTACTTC TRBJ2-7 TRBV4-1 . TRBD1
CASKWTANSPLHF TGTGCCAGCAAGTGGACAGCCAATTCACCCCTCCACTTT TRBJ1-6 TRBV2 few .
CACSAGTGLYNEQFF TGTGCCTGTTCCGCCGGTACAGGATTATACAATGAGCAGTTCTTC TRBJ2-1 TRBV30 . .
CASSLGRDGYTF TGTGCCAGCAGCTTAGGAAGGGATGGCTACACCTTC TRBJ1-2 TRBV11-2 . .
CASSLSGGINSPLHF TGTGCCAGCAGTTTATCGGGGGGGATAAATTCACCCCTCCACTTT TRBJ1-6 TRBV27 few .
CAGRVGTDTQYF TGTGCCGGAAGAGTTGGTACAGATACGCAGTATTTT TRBJ2-3 TRBV2 . .
CASSGTMNTEAFF TGTGCCAGTAGCGGGACAATGAACACTGAAGCTTTCTTT TRBJ1-1 TRBV19 few .
CASSQVSRLAGEGQFF TGTGCCAGCAGCCAAGTCTCGAGACTAGCGGGGGAGGGTCAGTTCTTC TRBJ2-1 TRBV14 . TRBD2
CASKQNNEQFF TGCGCCAGCAAACAGAACAATGAGCAGTTCTTC TRBJ2-1 TRBV5-1 . .
CASRGTGTPEKLFF TGTGCCAGCAGGGGGACCGGGACACCCGAAAAACTGTTTTTT TRBJ1-4 TRBV2 . .
CASSPLRGHETQYF TGCGCCAGCAGCCCTCTTAGGGGACATGAGACCCAGTACTTC TRBJ2-5 TRBV5-1 few .
CASSETQDLDGYTF TGCGCCAGCAGTGAGACGCAGGACCTGGATGGCTACACCTTC TRBJ1-2 TRBV10-2 . .
CAWGRGAGANVLTF TGTGCCTGGGGAAGGGGGGCTGGGGCCAACGTCCTGACTTTC TRBJ2-6 TRBV30 . .
CASSQDWEGPVGYGYTF TGTGCCAGCAGCCAAGATTGGGAGGGGCCGGTGGGCTATGGCTACACCTTC TRBJ1-2 TRBV4-2 few .
CASSAFREINEQYF TGTGCCAGCAGTGCCTTCAGGGAAATCAACGAGCAGTACTTC TRBJ2-7 TRBV25-1 . .
CASSDRPDTQYF TGTGCCAGCAGTGACAGGCCAGATACGCAGTATTTT TRBJ2-3 TRBV2 . .
CASSEVGGSNQPQHF TGTGCCAGCAGTGAAGTCGGGGGTAGCAATCAGCCCCAGCATTTT TRBJ1-5 TRBV2 . .
CASCWGAYEQYF TGTGCCAGCTGCTGGGGAGCCTACGAGCAGTACTTC TRBJ2-7 TRBV6-5 . .
CASSITVDTEAFF TGTGCCAGTAGTATAACGGTTGACACTGAAGCTTTCTTT TRBJ1-1 TRBV19 few .
CASPLDSQQFF TGCGCCAGCCCCCTGGACAGCCAGCAGTTCTTC TRBJ2-1 TRBV5-1 . .
CAWSPKTATYEQYF TGTGCCTGGAGTCCCAAGACAGCGACCTACGAGCAGTACTTC TRBJ2-7 TRBV30 . .
CASSQTGAYEQYF TGTGCCAGCAGCCAGACAGGAGCCTACGAGCAGTACTTC TRBJ2-7 TRBV7-6 . .
CASSLGAATNEKLFF TGCGCCAGCAGCTTGGGGGCCGCAACTAATGAAAAACTGTTTTTT TRBJ1-4 TRBV5-1 . .
CASSLQLAHSYNEQFF TGTGCCAGCAGCTTGCAACTAGCCCACTCCTACAATGAGCAGTTCTTC TRBJ2-1 TRBV5-6 . .
CASSIAESSYEQYF TGTGCCAGTAGTATAGCTGAGAGCTCCTACGAGCAGTACTTC TRBJ2-7 TRBV19 . .
CATSKGRTDLWGYTF TGTGCCACCAGCAAGGGGAGGACCGACCTTTGGGGCTACACCTTC TRBJ1-2 TRBV15 . .
CASSVQGLDNEQFF TGTGCCAGCAGTGTACAGGGGTTGGACAATGAGCAGTTCTTC TRBJ2-1 TRBV25-1 . TRBD1
CASSHELAGEDYEQYF TGTGCCAGCAGCCACGAACTAGCGGGGGAAGACTACGAGCAGTACTTC TRBJ2-7 TRBV4-2 . TRBD2
CSGDRGNTEAFF TGCAGCGGAGACAGGGGGAACACTGAAGCTTTCTTT TRBJ1-1 TRBV29-1 once TRBD1
CASVGQGYEQYF TGTGCCAGCGTGGGACAGGGATACGAGCAGTACTTC TRBJ2-7 TRBV2 . TRBD1
CATKTGTSSWDGYTF TGTGCCACAAAGACAGGGACAAGCTCGTGGGATGGCTACACCTTC TRBJ1-2 TRBV19 . TRBD1